Listed below are T cell receptor beta chains from one sample, sequenced in a study of blood T cells in healthy people across ages. TCRdb recomputed calls from the 5' RACE reads with MiXCR, one row per CDR3 protein. Found here are about a million distinct CDR3 sequences, about two fifths of them singletons; the top ten hold under 15%. Source material: blood. All receptors come from a man aged 18 to 30 in good health. Both conserved end residues are part of each CDR3. D genes are given only for firm matches. Size is omitted from some rows. Given values are once, few, many or a class for expanded clones.

abundance	v_gene	len	j_gene	d_gene	CDR3aa	CDR3nt
-	TRBV7-2	20	TRBJ2-3	TRBD2	CASSLWASGGLTVRTDTQYF	TGTGCCAGCAGCCTTTGGGCTAGCGGGGGGTTAACGGTGAGAACAGATACGCAGTATTTT
few	TRBV29-1	13	TRBJ1-4	-	CSALGGGDEKLFF	TGCAGCGCCTTAGGGGGAGGGGACGAAAAACTGTTTTTT
-	TRBV6-5	15	TRBJ2-1	TRBD1	CASRPFGQVYNEQFF	TGTGCCAGCAGACCCTTCGGACAGGTCTACAATGAGCAGTTCTTC
-	TRBV13	15	TRBJ1-2	TRBD1	CASTRPYRGLYGYTF	TGTGCCAGCACCCGACCGTACAGGGGGCTTTATGGCTACACCTTC
-	TRBV6-5	12	TRBJ1-2	TRBD1	CASSRGQGAGTF	TGTGCCAGCAGTAGGGGACAGGGGGCAGGCACCTTC
-	TRBV3-1	14	TRBJ1-2	-	CASSQDAEGCGYTF	TGTGCCAGCAGCCAAGATGCGGAAGGGTGTGGCTACACCTTC
-	TRBV20-1	16	TRBJ1-3	TRBD1	CSARDADRGPGNIIYF	TGCAGTGCTAGAGACGCCGACAGGGGACCTGGAAACATCATATATTTT
once	TRBV9	15	TRBJ2-7	-	CASSARMGWGYEQYF	TGTGCCAGCAGCGCCCGCATGGGGTGGGGTTACGAGCAGTATTTC
-	TRBV18	14	TRBJ1-1	-	CASSPGGDTAEAFF	TGTGCCAGCTCACCAGGGGGGGATACCGCTGAAGCTTTCTTT
few	TRBV4-3	13	TRBJ1-1	-	CASSPESHTEAFF	TGCGCCAGCAGCCCGGAGAGCCACACTGAAGCTTTCTTT
-	TRBV2	16	TRBJ1-5	-	CASSQEGGGNNQPQHF	TGTGCCAGCAGTCAAGAAGGGGGGGGAAACAATCAGCCCCAGCATTTT
few	TRBV5-1	15	TRBJ1-2	-	CASSLERAQNYGYTF	TGCGCCAGCAGCTTGGAACGAGCACAAAACTATGGCTACACCTTC
-	TRBV12-3/TRBV12-4	15	TRBJ2-1	TRBD1	CASSQQGARYNEQFF	TGTGCCAGCAGTCAACAGGGGGCACGGTACAATGAGCAGTTCTTC
few	TRBV12-3/TRBV12-4	14	TRBJ1-1	TRBD1	CASSWDRGQPEAFF	TGTGCCAGCAGTTGGGACAGGGGGCAACCTGAAGCTTTCTTT
few	TRBV6-6	14	TRBJ2-1	-	CATQLGSSYNEQFF	TGTGCCACCCAATTGGGGAGCTCCTACAATGAGCAGTTCTTC
-	TRBV15	12	TRBJ1-4	-	CATSAGGEKLFF	TGTGCCACCAGCGCGGGGGGTGAAAAACTGTTTTTT
-	TRBV20-1	13	TRBJ1-4	-	CSASNRDNKKLFF	TGCAGTGCTAGTAACCGGGACAACAAAAAACTGTTTTTT
few	TRBV9	15	TRBJ2-5	-	CASSVEGRREETQYF	TGTGCCAGCAGCGTAGAAGGACGGAGAGAAGAGACCCAGTACTTC
-	TRBV20-1	17	TRBJ2-1	TRBD2	CSATRTSGGATVNEQFF	TGCAGTGCTACTAGGACTAGCGGGGGGGCGACTGTAAATGAGCAGTTCTTC
-	TRBV11-3	13	TRBJ2-5	-	CASSGYRSSEQYF	TGTGCCAGCAGCGGCTACAGGTCCAGTGAGCAGTACTTC
-	TRBV7-9	18	TRBJ2-5	-	CASSYWSVSGGLGETQYF	TGTGCCAGCAGCTATTGGTCGGTTTCGGGTGGCCTTGGGGAGACCCAGTACTTC
-	TRBV5-5	17	TRBJ2-1	-	CASVPGGHLGFGNEQFF	TGTGCCAGCGTACCCGGGGGACATTTGGGTTTTGGTAATGAGCAGTTCTTC
-	TRBV20-1	16	TRBJ2-1	-	CSAPDRQNRFYNEQFF	TGCAGTGCCCCAGACCGACAGAACCGTTTCTACAATGAGCAGTTCTTC
-	TRBV9	13	TRBJ2-3	-	CASSGGGGRTQYF	TGTGCCAGCAGCGGAGGTGGGGGCCGTACGCAGTATTTT
-	TRBV29-1	14	TRBJ1-1	TRBD1	CSAPTGRADTEAFF	TGCAGCGCCCCGACAGGGAGAGCCGACACTGAAGCTTTCTTT
many	TRBV10-3	14	TRBJ2-5	TRBD2	CAISDGGGQETQYF	TGTGCCATCAGTGATGGCGGGGGGCAAGAGACCCAGTACTTC
once	TRBV20-1	10	TRBJ1-1	-	CSPRSTEAFF	TGCAGTCCAAGGTCCACTGAAGCTTTCTTT
-	TRBV6-2/TRBV6-3	15	TRBJ2-1	-	CASTTPGRMYDEQFF	TGTGCCAGCACAACCCCGGGACGGATGTACGATGAGCAGTTCTTC
few	TRBV2	14	TRBJ2-2	TRBD1	CASSNRGFAGELFF	TGTGCCAGCAGCAACAGGGGATTCGCCGGGGAGCTGTTTTTT
-	TRBV12-3/TRBV12-4	12	TRBJ1-1	-	CASSPRGPEAFF	TGTGCCAGCAGCCCCCGGGGCCCTGAAGCTTTCTTT
few	TRBV2	14	TRBJ2-5	-	CASTPRVNQETQYF	TGTGCCAGCACCCCTAGGGTAAACCAAGAGACCCAGTACTTC
-	TRBV6-6	13	TRBJ2-1	-	CASQPGPLTGPFF	TGTGCCAGCCAGCCGGGACCATTAACGGGGCCGTTCTTC
-	TRBV12-3/TRBV12-4	16	TRBJ1-5	-	CASSLLQSPSNQPQHF	TGTGCCAGCAGTTTATTACAGTCCCCTAGCAATCAGCCCCAGCATTTT